The source of this T cell receptor beta chain is a study of liver allograft versus peripheral blood T cells. Study-wide background: Repertoires from peripheral blood of liver transplant recipients were compared with those inside their transplanted livers.

Via MiXCR, TCRdb re-called the reads, giving one row per CDR3 protein. The top ten clones hold roughly 4% of a sample with about 8,000 distinct CDR3 sequences, 18% of them seen once. Overall study results and limits: Liver allograft and peripheral blood T cell receptor repertoires reportedly differed.

V was trimmed by 7 bases and J by 3 bases, leaving 12 bases between them. The CDR3 covers 13 residues. This clonotype has more than one count but fewer than ten. Its matching antigen is unknown. This receptor was identified in a human patient who had a liver transplant. Some T cells may possibly be graft donor cells. The chain has TRBV12-3 or TRBV12-4 and TRBJ2-5, with unresolved D. CDR3 protein: CASNFQKKETQYF. The CDR3 nucleotides are TGTGCCAGCAACTTCCAGAAAAAAGAGACCCAGTACTTC.